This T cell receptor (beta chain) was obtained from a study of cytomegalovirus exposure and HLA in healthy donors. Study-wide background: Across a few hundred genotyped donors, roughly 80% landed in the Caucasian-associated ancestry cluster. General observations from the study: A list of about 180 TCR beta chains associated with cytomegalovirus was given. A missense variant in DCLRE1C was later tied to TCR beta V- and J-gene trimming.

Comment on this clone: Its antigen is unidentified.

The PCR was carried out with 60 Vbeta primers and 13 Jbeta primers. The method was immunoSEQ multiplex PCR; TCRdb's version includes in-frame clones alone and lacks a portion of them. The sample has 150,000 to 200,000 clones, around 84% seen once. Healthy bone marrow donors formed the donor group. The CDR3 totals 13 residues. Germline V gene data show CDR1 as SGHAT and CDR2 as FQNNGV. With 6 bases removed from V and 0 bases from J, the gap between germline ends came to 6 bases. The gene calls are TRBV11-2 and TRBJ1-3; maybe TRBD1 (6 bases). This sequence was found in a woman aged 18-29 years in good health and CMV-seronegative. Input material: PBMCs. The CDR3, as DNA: TGTGCCAGCAGACAGGGCTCTGGAAACACCATATATTTT. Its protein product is CASRQGSGNTIYF.